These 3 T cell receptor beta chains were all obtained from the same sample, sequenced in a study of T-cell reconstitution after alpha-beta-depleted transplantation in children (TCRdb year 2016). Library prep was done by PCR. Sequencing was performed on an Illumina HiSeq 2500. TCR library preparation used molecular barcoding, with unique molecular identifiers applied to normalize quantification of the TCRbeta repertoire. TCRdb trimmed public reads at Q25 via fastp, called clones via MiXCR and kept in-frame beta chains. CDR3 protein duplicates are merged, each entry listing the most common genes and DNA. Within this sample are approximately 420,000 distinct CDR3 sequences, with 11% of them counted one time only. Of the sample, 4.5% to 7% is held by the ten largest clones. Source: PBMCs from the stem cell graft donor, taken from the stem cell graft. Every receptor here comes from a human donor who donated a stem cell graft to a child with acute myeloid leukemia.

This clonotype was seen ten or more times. CDR3 in amino acids: CSARGTSGNEQYF. As DNA, the CDR3 is TGCAGTGCTAGAGGGACTAGCGGAAACGAGCAGTACTTC. The chain combines TRBV20-1 with TRBJ2-7, with 10 bases aligning to TRBD2. Germline trimming cut 1 base from V and 5 bases from J; bases unmatched to any gene: 2. Germline CDR1 reads DFQATT; CDR2 reads SNEGSKA (reference sequence). This CDR3 has 13 amino acids.

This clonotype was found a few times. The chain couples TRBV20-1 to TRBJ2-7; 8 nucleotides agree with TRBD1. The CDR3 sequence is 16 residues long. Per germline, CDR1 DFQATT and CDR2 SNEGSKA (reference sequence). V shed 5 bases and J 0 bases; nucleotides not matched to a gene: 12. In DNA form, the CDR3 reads TGCAGTGCTTTTAGCTCTGAGACAGGGGACTCCTACGAGCAGTACTTC. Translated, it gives CSAFSSETGDSYEQYF.

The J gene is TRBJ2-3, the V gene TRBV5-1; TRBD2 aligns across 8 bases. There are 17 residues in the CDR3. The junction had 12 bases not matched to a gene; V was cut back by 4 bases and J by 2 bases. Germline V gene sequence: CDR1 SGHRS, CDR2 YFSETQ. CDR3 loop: CASSKGSSGELTDTQYF. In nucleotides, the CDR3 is TGCGCCAGCAGCAAAGGTAGTAGCGGGGAGCTCACAGATACGCAGTATTTT.